Sequencing of this T cell receptor beta chain was carried out in a study of T cell responses to AZD1222 COVID-19 vaccine. Generated by immunoSEQ multiplex PCR, the TCRdb table keeps only in-frame clones and is missing some. The table lists 100,000 to 150,000 clones, around nine tenths of them singletons. From germline, CDR1 is SEHNR and CDR2 FQNEAQ (reference sequence). CDR3 length: 13 amino acids. V lost 8 bases and J lost 3, with 13 bases in between. The sequenced sample was peripheral blood, obtained on day 0 of MenACWY control vaccination. The chain recombines TRBV7-9 with TRBJ1-1; D might be TRBD1 (6 bases). The receptor was derived from an adult in good health. In DNA, the CDR3 is TGTGCCAGCGGTGGGGGCCAGTACACTGAAGCTTTCTTT. This sequence encodes CASGGGQYTEAFF. The whole variable domain, remainder taken from reference TRBV7-9 and TRBJ1-1, is DTGVSQNPRHKITKRGQNVTFRCDPISEHNRLYWYRQTLGQGPEFLTYFQNEAQLEKSRLLSDRFSAERPKGSFSTLEIQRTEQGDSAMYLCASGGGQYTEAFFGQGTRLTVV.